This entry is about one TCR beta chain. Its antigen is unidentified. The sample originates from a study of shared clonotypes between healthy human individuals. Overall study findings and caveats: Represented diversity, genetic and exposure-history alike, was limited by few donors.

TCRdb's table, derived via immunoSEQ multiplex PCR, lists solely in-frame clones and lacks some. The repertoire holds under 2,500,000 clones, with under 97% as singletons. Germline V CDR1 and CDR2: MNHEY, SVGAGI. Losses at the gene ends were 4 bases for V and 5 bases for J; bases not matched to a gene: 8. The CDR3 covers 15 residues. Investigators divided CD4+ cells into CD45RA+ naive and CD45RA-negative memory subsets. Sequences were obtained from naive CD4+ T cells sorted from blood. The subset was: CD45RA+ positively selected. The chain combines TRBV6-5 with TRBJ2-3; 8 nucleotides align to TRBD1. This receptor was obtained from a man aged 18 to 29 in good health. In DNA, the CDR3 is TGTGCCAGCAGTTTGCAGGGGGCGCCGAGAGATACGCAGTATTTT. This sequence encodes CASSLQGAPRDTQYF.